One and the same sample provided the 5 T cell receptor beta chains below, sequenced in a study of identical twins. TCRdb used MiXCR to reprocess the 5' RACE reads, holding one entry per CDR3 protein. This sample has about 690,000 distinct CDR3 sequences, with around 20% found just once. These data were also filed under a second study, of T cells expressing NK-cell markers.

Material: PBMCs. These receptors originate from a woman between 18 and 29 years old in good health.

The rearrangement links TRBV12-5 to TRBJ2-1; weak D call: TRBD2 (6 bases). With 6 bases removed from V and 9 bases from J, the gap between germline ends came to 27 bases. The CDR3 covers 17 residues. Germline CDR1 LGHNT, CDR2 FRNRAP. The CDR3 reads CASGSHWGLLLGSEQFF. As DNA, the CDR3 is TGTGCTAGTGGCTCCCACTGGGGACTCCTCCTGGGGAGTGAGCAGTTCTTC.

This clonotype was observed many times. The J gene is TRBJ2-7, the V gene TRBV3-1, with unresolved D. This CDR3 is 16 amino acids long. Germline V gene data show CDR1 as LGHDT and CDR2 as YNNKEL (reference sequence). V lost 4 bases and J 2 bases, leaving 18 bases between the germline ends. This chain's CDR3 is CASSRSRHRPAYEQYF. CDR3 nucleotides: TGTGCCAGCAGCCGATCAAGACACCGACCCGCCTACGAGCAGTACTTC.

J is TRBJ2-7 and V is TRBV7-9; the match to TRBD1 covers 8 bases. CDR1 is SEHNR, CDR2 FQNEAQ, per germline (reference sequence). This CDR3 is 14 amino acids long. The V and J ends lost 4 bases and 5 bases, in that order; junction bases with no gene match: 7. Here the CDR3 DNA reads TGTGCCAGCAGCTATATACAGGGGGAACACGAGCAGTACTTC. Residues: CASSYIQGEHEQYF.

This clonotype was seen only a few times. The chain couples TRBV9 to TRBJ2-5; TRBD2 might be the D (5 bases). Germline values: CDR1 SGDLS, CDR2 YYNGEE. The CDR3 extends over 15 amino acids. With 0 bases removed from V and 2 bases from J, the gap between germline ends came to 11 bases. CDR3 sequence (DNA): TGTGCCAGCAGCGTAGGCGGGCGGACTCAAGAGACCCAGTACTTC. Protein: CASSVGGRTQETQYF.

V is TRBV5-4 and J is TRBJ2-2; D remains ambiguous. The germline V and J ends were trimmed by 3 bases and 5 bases, with 14 bases remaining between them. Germline loops: CDR1 SGHNT, CDR2 YYREEE (reference sequence). The CDR3 contains 15 residues. The CDR3 sequence is CASSSSSWLTGELFF. The CDR3 DNA sequence: TGTGCCAGCAGCTCGTCTTCGTGGCTTACCGGGGAGCTGTTTTTT.